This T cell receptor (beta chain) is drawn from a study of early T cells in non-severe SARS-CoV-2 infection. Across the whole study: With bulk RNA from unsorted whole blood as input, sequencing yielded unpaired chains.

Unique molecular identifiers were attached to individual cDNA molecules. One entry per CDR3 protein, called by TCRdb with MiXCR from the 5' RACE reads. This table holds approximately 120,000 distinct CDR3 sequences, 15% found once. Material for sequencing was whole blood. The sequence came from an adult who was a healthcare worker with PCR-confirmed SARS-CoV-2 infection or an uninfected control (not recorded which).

The CDR3 spells CSALQGGETQYF. In nucleotides, the CDR3 is TGCAGCGCACTTCAGGGAGGAGAGACCCAGTACTTC. This chain connects TRBV29-1 to TRBJ2-5; D is perhaps TRBD2 (6 bases). V lost 7 bases to trimming and J lost 4 bases, with 13 bases between them. This CDR3 has 12 residues. Germline CDR1 reads SQVTM; CDR2 reads ANQGSEA.